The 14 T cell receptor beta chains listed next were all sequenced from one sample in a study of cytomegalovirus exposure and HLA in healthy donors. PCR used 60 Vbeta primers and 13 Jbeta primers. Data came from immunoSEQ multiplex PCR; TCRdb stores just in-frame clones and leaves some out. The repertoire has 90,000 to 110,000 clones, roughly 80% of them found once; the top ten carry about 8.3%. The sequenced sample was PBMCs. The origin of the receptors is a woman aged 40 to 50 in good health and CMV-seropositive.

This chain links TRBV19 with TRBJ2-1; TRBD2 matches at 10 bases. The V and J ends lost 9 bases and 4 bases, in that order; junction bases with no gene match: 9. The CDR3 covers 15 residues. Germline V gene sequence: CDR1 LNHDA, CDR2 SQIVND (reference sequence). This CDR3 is CASALGTSAYNEQFF. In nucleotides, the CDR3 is TGTGCCAGCGCCCTCGGGACTAGCGCGTACAATGAGCAGTTCTTC. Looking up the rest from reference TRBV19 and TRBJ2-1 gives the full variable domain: DGGITQSPKYLFRKEGQNVTLSCEQNLNHDAMYWYRQDPGQGLRLIYYSQIVNDFQKGDIAEGYSVSREKKESFPLTVTSAQKNPTAFYLCASALGTSAYNEQFFGPGTRLTVL.

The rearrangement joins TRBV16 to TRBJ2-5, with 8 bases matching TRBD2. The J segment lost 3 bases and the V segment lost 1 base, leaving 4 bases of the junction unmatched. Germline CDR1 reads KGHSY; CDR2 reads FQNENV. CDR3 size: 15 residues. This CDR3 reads CASSQFGREEETQYF. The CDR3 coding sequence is TGTGCCAGCAGCCAATTTGGGCGGGAGGAAGAGACCCAGTACTTC.

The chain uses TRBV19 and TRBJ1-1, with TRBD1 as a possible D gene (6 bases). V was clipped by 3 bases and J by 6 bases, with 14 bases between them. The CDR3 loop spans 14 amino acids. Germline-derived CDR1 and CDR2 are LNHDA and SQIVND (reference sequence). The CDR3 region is CASSIWGRLSEAFF. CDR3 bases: TGTGCCAGTAGTATCTGGGGGCGACTCTCTGAAGCTTTCTTT.

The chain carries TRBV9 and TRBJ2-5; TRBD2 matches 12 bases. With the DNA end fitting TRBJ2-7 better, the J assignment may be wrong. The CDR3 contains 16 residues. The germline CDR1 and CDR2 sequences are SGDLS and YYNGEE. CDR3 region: CASSPRLAGDSYEQYF. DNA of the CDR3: TGTGCCAGCAGCCCTCGACTAGCGGGAGACTCCTACGAGCAGTACTTC.

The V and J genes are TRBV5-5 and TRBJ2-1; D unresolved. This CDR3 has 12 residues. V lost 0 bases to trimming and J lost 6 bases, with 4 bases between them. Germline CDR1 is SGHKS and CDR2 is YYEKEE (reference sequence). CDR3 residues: CASSLGLNEQFF. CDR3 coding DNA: TGTGCCAGCAGCTTGGGACTCAATGAGCAGTTCTTC.

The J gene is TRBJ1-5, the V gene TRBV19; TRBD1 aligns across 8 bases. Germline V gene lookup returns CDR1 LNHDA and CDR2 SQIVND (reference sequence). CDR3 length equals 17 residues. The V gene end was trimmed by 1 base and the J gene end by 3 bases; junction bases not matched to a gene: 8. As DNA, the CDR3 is TGTGCCAGTAGTATAGGCGGCAGGGGGCTAGTCAATCAGCCCCAGCATTTT. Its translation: CASSIGGRGLVNQPQHF.

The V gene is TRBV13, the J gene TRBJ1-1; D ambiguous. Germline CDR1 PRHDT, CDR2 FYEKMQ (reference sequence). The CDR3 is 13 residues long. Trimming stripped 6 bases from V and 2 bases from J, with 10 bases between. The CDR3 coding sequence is TGTGCCAGCAGTCTAACGGTTAACACTGAAGCTTTCTTT. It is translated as CASSLTVNTEAFF.

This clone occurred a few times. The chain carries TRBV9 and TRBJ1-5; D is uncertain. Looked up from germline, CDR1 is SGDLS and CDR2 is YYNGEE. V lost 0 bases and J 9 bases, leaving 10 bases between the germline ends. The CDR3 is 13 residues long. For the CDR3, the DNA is TGTGCCAGCAGCGTAGGTACCAGAGGGCCCCAGCATTTT. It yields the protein CASSVGTRGPQHF.

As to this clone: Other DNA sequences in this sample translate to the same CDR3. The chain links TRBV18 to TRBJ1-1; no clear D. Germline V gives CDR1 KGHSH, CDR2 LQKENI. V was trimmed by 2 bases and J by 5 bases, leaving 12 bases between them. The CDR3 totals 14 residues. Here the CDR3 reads CASSPLGASTEAFF. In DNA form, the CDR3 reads TGTGCCAGCTCACCATTGGGAGCTTCTACTGAAGCTTTCTTT.

This CDR3 reads CASSQGGLARGPEGETQYF. As DNA, the CDR3 is TGTGCCAGCAGCCAGGGAGGGCTCGCGCGGGGGCCAGAGGGGGAGACCCAGTACTTC. The genes are TRBV4-2 and TRBJ2-5, with TRBD2 as a possible D gene (7 bases). CDR3 length: 19 amino acids. Trimming pared 3 bases from V and 5 bases from J, leaving 28 bases between. CDR1 and CDR2 (germline): LGHNA, YNFKEQ.

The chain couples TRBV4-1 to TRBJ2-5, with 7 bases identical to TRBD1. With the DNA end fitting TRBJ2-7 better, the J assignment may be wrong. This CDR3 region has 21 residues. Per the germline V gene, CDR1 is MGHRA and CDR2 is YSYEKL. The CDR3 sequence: CASSQGSWWSQKDRKIYEQYF. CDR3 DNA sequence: TGCGCCAGCAGCCAAGGTAGTTGGTGGTCTCAGAAGGACAGGAAAATCTACGAGCAGTACTTC.

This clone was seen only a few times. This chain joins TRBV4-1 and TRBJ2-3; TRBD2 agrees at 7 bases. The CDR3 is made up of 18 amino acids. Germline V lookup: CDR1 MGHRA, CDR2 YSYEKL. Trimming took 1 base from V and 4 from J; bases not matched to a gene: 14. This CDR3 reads CASSQAIAGVVWADTQYF. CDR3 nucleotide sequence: TGCGCCAGCAGCCAAGCCATTGCGGGAGTCGTATGGGCAGATACGCAGTATTTT.

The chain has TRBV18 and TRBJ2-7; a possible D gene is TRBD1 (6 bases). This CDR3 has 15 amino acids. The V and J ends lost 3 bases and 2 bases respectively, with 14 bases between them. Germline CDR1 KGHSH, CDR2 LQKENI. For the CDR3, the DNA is TGTGCCAGCTCACCCCAGGGGCTCAACACCTACGAGCAGTACTTC. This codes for CASSPQGLNTYEQYF. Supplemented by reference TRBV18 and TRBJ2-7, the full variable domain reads NAGVMQNPRHLVRRRGQEARLRCSPMKGHSHVYWYRQLPEEGLKFMVYLQKENIIDESGMPKERFSAEFPKEGPSILRIQQVVRGDSAAYFCASSPQGLNTYEQYFGPGTRLTVT.

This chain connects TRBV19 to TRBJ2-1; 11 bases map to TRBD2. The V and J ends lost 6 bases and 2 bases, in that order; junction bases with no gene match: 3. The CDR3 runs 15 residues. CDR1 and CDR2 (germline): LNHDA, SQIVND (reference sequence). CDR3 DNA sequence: TGTGCCAGTAGCCTACTAGCGGGAGCCTACAATGAGCAGTTCTTC. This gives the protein CASSLLAGAYNEQFF.